This entry features one T cell receptor beta chain sequence. What it recognizes is unknown. This sample stems from a study of cytomegalovirus exposure and HLA in healthy donors. Study-wide findings and caveats: Prediction of most subjects' HLA-A and HLA-B alleles by TCR beta sequences was reportedly accurate.

This CDR3 is built from 14 residues. V was shortened by 0 bases and J by 3 bases, with 8 bases between the two germline ends. Germline CDR1 is SGHRS and CDR2 is YFSETQ. The PCR contained 60 Vbeta and 13 Jbeta primers. The assay was immunoSEQ multiplex PCR, and TCRdb's table has in-frame clones only and misses some. Of approximately 120,000 clones detected, roughly 80% appear once; the ten largest clones hold under 4.5%. Every donor was a healthy person donating bone marrow. Material: PBMCs. The gene calls are TRBV5-1 and TRBJ2-3; TRBD1 might be the D (6 bases). The sequence came from a man in his late teens or twenties in good health and CMV-seropositive. CDR3 nucleotide sequence: TGCGCCAGCAGCTTGGTGGACAGTACAGATACGCAGTATTTT. It translates to CASSLVDSTDTQYF.